This record covers a single TCR beta chain. What it binds is unknown. The sample originates from a study of chemoradiotherapy in HPV16-positive cancers. Background on the study: Functional T-cell assays on two HPV16-positive patients' cells defined candidate HPV-specific clones and common TCR motifs. The study, taken as a whole, reports: Candidate HPV-specific clones and E7-related TCR motifs grew in tumor during treatment. For HPV16-positive patients, expanding HPV-responsive T cells associated with longer recurrence-free survival.

The repertoire was sequenced with immunoSEQ multiplex PCR; TCRdb's copy has only in-frame clones and lacks some. The sample lists about 5,400 clones, roughly 70% occurring once. Repeated repertoire sampling spanned the course of chemoradiotherapy. Sequenced material: tumor tissue, taken from a patient who underwent chemoradiotherapy. The source of this sequence is a human donor with HPV-associated anogenital cancer.

DNA for the CDR3: TGTGCCAGTCAGAAAATAGCGGGAGAAGAGACCCAGTACTTC. The encoded protein is CASQKIAGEETQYF. V usage is TRBV19 and J usage is TRBJ2-5; 9 bases line up with TRBD2. V lost 8 bases and J lost 3; bases outside the gene matches: 7. The CDR3 extends over 14 amino acids. CDR1 is LNHDA and CDR2 is SQIVND in the germline V gene (reference sequence).